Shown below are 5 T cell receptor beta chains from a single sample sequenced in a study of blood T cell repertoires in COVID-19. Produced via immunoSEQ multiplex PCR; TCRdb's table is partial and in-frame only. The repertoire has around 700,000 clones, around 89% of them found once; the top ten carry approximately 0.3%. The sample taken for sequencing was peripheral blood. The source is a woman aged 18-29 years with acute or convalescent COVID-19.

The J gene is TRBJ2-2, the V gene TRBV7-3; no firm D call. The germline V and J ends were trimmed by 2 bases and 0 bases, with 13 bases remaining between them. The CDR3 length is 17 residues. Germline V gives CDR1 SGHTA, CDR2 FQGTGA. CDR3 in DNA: TGTGCCAGCAGCTTATATGGTAACAGCCCGAACACCGGGGAGCTGTTTTTT. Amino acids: CASSLYGNSPNTGELFF.

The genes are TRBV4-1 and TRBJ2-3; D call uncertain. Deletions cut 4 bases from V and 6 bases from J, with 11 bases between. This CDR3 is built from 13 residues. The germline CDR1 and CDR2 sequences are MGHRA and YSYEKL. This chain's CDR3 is CASSLTRVDTQYF. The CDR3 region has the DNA TGCGCCAGCAGCCTAACCCGGGTGGATACGCAGTATTTT.

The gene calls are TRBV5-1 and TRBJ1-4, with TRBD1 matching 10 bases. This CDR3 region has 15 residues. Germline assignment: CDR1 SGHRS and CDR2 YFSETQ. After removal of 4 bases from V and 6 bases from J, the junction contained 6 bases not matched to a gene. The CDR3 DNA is TGCGCCAGCAGCCTTGAGGGACAGGGGTATGAAAAACTGTTTTTT. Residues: CASSLEGQGYEKLFF.

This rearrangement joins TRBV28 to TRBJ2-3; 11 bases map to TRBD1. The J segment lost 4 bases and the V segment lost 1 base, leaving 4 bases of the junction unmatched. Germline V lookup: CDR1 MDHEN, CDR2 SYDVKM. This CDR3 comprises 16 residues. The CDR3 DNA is TGTGCCAGCAGTTTATCCAGGACAGGGGGCGCAGATACGCAGTATTTT. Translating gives CASSLSRTGGADTQYF.

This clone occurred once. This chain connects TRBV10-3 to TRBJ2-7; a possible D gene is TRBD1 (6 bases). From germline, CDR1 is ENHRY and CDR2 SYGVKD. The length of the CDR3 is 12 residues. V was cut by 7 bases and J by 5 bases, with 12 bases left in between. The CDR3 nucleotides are TGTGCCATCAACCTGACAGGAGACGAGCAGTACTTC. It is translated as CAINLTGDEQYF.